This T cell receptor (beta chain) was captured by sequencing in a study of blood T cells in healthy people across ages. Findings and caveats of the study: Underestimates were what the diversity estimates from one million T cells were considered to be. It was not possible, with unsorted PBMCs, to conclusively compare naive and antigen-experienced cells.

It was with a sample-barcoded 5' primer and a J-beta primer mix that a second PCR of about 6 to 12 cycles was run. Tags on each cDNA molecule came from a template-switch adaptor with 12 random nucleotides. One entry per CDR3 protein, called by TCRdb with MiXCR from the 5' RACE reads. The sample holds approximately 2,000,000 distinct CDR3 sequences; around 40% are singletons and the top ten take roughly 23%. After removal of 3 bases from V and 2 bases from J, the junction contained 3 bases not matched to a gene. The CDR3 has 15 residues. CDR1 is ENHRY and CDR2 is SYGVKD in the germline V gene. Regarding this clonotype: What it recognizes is unknown.

Peripheral blood was drawn, approximately 10 milliliters per donor. This chain links TRBV10-3 with TRBJ2-7, with 11 bases aligning to TRBD1. The sequencing input was blood. The source is a human donor in good health. In nucleotides, the CDR3 is TGTGCCATCAGTGACTTGGGACAGGGGGCCTACGAGCAGTACTTC. Its translation: CAISDLGQGAYEQYF.